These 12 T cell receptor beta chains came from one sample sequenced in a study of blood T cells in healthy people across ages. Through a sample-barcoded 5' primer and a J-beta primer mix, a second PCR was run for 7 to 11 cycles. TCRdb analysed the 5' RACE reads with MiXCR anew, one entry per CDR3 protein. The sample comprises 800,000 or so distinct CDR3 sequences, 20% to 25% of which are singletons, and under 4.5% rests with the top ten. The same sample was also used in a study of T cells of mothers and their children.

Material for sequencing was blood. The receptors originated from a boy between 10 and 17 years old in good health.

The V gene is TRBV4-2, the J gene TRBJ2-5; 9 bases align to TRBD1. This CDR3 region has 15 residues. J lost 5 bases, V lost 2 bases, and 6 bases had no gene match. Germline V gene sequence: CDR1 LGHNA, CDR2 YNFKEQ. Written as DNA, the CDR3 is TGTGCCAGCAGCCAAAGACAGGGGGAACGGGAGACCCAGTACTTC. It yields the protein CASSQRQGERETQYF.

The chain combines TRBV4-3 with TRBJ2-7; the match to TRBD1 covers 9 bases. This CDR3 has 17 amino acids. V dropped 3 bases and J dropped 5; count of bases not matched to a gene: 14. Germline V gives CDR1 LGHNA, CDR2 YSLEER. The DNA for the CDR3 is TGCGCCAGCAGCCAGGCTTGGACCGGGACAGGGTTCGACGAGCAGTACTTC. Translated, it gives CASSQAWTGTGFDEQYF.

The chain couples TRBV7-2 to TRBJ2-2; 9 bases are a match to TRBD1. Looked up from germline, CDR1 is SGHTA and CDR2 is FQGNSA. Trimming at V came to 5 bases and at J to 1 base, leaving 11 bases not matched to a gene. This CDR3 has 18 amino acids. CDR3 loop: CASSPRDRVWGNTGELFF. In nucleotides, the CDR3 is TGTGCCAGCAGCCCCCGGGACAGGGTGTGGGGGAACACCGGGGAGCTGTTTTTT.

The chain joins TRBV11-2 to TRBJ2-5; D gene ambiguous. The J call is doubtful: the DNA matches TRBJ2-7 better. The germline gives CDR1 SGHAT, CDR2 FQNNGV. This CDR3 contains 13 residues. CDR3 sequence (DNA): TGTGCCAGCAGCTTGGGTCGGCCCTTCGAGCAGTACTTC. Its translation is CASSLGRPFEQYF.

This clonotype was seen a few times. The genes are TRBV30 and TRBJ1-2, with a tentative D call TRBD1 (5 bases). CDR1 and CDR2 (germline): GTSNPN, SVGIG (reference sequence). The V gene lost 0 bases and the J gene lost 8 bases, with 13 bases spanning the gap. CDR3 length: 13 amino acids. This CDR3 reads CAWSVMGLRGYTF. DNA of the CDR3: TGTGCCTGGAGTGTAATGGGACTTAGGGGCTACACCTTC.

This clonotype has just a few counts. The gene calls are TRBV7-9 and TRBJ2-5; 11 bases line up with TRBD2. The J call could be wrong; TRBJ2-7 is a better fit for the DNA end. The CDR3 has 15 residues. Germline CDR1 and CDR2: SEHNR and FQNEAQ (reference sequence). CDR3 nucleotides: TGTGCCAGCTCCCCGACTAGCGGGATATCCCACGAGCAGTACTTC. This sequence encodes CASSPTSGISHEQYF.

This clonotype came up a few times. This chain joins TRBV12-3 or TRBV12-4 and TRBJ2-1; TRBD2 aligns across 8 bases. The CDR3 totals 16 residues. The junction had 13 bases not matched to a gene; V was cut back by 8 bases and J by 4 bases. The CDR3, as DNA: TGTGCCAGCCGCCCTCATGGAGCGGGAGCTTACAATGAGCAGTTCTTC. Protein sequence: CASRPHGAGAYNEQFF.

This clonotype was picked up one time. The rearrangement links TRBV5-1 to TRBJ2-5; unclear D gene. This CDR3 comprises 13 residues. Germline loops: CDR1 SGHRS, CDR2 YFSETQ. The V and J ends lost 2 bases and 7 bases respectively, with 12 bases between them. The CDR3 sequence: CASSLKTSGTQYF. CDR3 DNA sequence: TGCGCCAGCAGCTTAAAAACCTCCGGGACCCAGTACTTC.

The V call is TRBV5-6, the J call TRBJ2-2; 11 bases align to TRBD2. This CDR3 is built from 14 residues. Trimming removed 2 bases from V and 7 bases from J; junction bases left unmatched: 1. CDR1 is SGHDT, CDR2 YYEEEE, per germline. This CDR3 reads CASSFGLAGGELFF. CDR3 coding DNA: TGTGCCAGCAGCTTCGGACTAGCGGGCGGGGAGCTGTTTTTT. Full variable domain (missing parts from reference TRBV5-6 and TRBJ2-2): DAGVTQSPTHLIKTRGQQVTLRCSPKSGHDTVSWYQQALGQGPQFIFQYYEEEERQRGNFPDRFSGHQFPNYSSELNVNALLLGDSALYLCASSFGLAGGELFFGEGSRLTVL.

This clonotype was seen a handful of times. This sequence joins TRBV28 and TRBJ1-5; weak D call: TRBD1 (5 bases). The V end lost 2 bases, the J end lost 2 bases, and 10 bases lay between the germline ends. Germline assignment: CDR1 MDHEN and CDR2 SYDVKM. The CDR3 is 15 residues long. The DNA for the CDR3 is TGTGCCAGCAGTTTACCTCTACAGGGCAATCAGCCCCAGCATTTT. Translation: CASSLPLQGNQPQHF.

This chain's CDR3 is CASSGGARQGKLETQYF. The CDR3 nucleotides read TGTGCCAGCAGTGGAGGAGCCCGACAGGGGAAGTTAGAGACCCAGTACTTC. The gene calls are TRBV25-1 and TRBJ2-5; 8 bases match TRBD1. Germline trimming cut 4 bases from V and 4 bases from J; bases unmatched to any gene: 14. Germline V lookup: CDR1 MGHDK, CDR2 SYGVNS. The CDR3 has 17 residues.

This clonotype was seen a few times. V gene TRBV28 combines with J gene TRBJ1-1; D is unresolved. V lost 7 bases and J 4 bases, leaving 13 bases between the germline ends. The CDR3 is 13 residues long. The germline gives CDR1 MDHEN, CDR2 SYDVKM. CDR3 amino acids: CASTRKVATEAFF. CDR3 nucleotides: TGTGCCAGCACCAGGAAGGTCGCCACTGAAGCTTTCTTT.